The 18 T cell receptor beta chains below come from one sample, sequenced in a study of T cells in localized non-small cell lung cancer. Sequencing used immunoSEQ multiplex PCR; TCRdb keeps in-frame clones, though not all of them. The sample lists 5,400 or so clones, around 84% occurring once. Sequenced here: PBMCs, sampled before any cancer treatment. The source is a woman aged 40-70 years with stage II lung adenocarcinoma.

The CDR3 nucleotides are TGCGCCAGCAGCTTGGAGGGTAAGCAGCCCCAGCATTTT. This translates into CASSLEGKQPQHF. The chain couples TRBV5-1 to TRBJ1-5; D gene ambiguous. In germline, CDR1 is SGHRS, CDR2 YFSETQ. Deletions cut 0 bases from V and 7 bases from J, with 8 bases between. The CDR3 covers 13 residues. The variable domain in full, with the rest retrieved from reference TRBV5-1 and TRBJ1-5, is KAGVTQTPRYLIKTRGQQVTLSCSPISGHRSVSWYQQTPGQGLQFLFEYFSETQRNKGNFPGRFSGRQFSNSRSEMNVSTLELGDSALYLCASSLEGKQPQHFGDGTRLSIL.

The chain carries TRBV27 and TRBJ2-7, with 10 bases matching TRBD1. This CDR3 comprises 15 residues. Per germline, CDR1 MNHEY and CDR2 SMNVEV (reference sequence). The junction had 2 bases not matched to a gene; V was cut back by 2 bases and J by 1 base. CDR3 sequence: CASSLGQGGSYEQYF. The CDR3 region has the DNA TGTGCCAGCAGTTTAGGACAGGGGGGTTCCTACGAGCAGTACTTC.

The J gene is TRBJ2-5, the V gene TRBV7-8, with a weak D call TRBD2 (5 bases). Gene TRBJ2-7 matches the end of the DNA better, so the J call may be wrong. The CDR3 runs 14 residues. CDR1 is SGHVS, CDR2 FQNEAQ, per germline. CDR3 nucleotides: TGTGCCAGCAGCTCAGCGGTTAGCTCCTACGAGCAGTACTTC. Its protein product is CASSSAVSSYEQYF.

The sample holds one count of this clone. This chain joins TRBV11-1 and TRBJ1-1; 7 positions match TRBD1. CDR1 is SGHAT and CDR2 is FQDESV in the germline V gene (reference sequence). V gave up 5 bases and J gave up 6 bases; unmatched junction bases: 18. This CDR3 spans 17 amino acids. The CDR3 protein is CASSPRPVGQRTPEAFF. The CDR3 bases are TGTGCCAGCAGCCCGAGACCTGTGGGACAGAGAACACCTGAAGCTTTCTTT.

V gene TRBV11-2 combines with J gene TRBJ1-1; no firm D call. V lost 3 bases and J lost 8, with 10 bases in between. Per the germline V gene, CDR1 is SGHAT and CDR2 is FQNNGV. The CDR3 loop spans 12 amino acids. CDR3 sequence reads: CASSLMKAEAFF. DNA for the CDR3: TGTGCCAGCAGCTTGATGAAGGCGGAAGCTTTCTTT.

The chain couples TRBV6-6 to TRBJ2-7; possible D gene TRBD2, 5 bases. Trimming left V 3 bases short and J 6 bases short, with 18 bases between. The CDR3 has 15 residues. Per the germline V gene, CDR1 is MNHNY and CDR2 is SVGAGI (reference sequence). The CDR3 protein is CASSYSGSRFPEQYF. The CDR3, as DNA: TGTGCCAGCAGTTATTCGGGATCGCGATTCCCCGAGCAGTACTTC.

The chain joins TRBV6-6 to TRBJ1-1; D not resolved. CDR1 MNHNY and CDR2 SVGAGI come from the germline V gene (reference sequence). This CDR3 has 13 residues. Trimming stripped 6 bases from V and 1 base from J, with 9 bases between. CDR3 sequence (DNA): TGTGCCAGCAGGGGTACAGAGAACACTGAAGCTTTCTTT. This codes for CASRGTENTEAFF.

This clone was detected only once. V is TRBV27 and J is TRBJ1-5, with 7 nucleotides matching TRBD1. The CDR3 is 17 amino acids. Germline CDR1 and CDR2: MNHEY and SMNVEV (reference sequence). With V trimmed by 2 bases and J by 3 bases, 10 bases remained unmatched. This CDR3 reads CASSLRHDRVSNQPQHF. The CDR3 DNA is TGTGCCAGCAGTTTACGGCACGACAGGGTTTCCAATCAGCCCCAGCATTTT.

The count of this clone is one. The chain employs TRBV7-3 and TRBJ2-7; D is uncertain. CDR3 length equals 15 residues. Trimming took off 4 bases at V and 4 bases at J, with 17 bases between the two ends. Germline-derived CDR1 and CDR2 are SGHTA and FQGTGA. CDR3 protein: CASSSRPAPEYEQYF. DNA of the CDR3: TGTGCCAGCAGCTCCCGACCCGCTCCAGAGTACGAGCAGTACTTC.

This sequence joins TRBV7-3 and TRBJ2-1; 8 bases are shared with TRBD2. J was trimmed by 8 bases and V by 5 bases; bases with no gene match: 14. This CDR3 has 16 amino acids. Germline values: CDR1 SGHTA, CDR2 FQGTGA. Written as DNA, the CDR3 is TGTGCCAGCAGCCAAGACGGGACTAGGGGTCAACATGAGCAGTTCTTC. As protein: CASSQDGTRGQHEQFF.

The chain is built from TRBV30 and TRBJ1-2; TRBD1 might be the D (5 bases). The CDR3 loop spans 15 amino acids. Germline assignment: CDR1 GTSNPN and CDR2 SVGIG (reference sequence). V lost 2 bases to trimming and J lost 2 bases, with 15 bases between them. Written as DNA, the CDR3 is TGTGCCTGGAGTCCACCCGGGACGGTAAACTATGGCTACACCTTC. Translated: CAWSPPGTVNYGYTF.

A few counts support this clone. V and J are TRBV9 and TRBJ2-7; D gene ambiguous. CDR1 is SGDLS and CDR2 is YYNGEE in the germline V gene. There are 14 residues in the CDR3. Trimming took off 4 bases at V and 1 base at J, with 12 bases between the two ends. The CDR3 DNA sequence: TGTGCCAGCAGCCCGCGGACGGATTCCTACGAGCAGTACTTC. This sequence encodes CASSPRTDSYEQYF.

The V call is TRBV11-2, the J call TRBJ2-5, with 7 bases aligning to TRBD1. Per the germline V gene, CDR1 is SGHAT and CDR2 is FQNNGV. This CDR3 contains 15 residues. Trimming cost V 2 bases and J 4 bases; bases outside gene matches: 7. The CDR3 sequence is CASSLTGTAAETQYF. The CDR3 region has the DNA TGTGCCAGCAGCTTAACGGGGACAGCGGCAGAGACCCAGTACTTC. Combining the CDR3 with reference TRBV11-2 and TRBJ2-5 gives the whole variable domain EAGVAQSPRYKIIEKRQSVAFWCNPISGHATLYWYQQILGQGPKLLIQFQNNGVVDDSQLPKDRFSAERLKGVDSTLKIQPAKLEDSAVYLCASSLTGTAAETQYFGPGTRLLVL.

CDR3: CASKQGKNEQYF. As DNA, the CDR3 is TGTGCCAGCAAACAGGGAAAGAACGAGCAGTACTTC. This chain connects TRBV6-1 to TRBJ2-7; TRBD1 might be the D (6 bases). Trimming took off 7 bases at V and 5 bases at J, with 12 bases between the two ends. The CDR3 is made up of 12 amino acids. The germline CDR1 and CDR2 sequences are MNHNS and SASEGT.

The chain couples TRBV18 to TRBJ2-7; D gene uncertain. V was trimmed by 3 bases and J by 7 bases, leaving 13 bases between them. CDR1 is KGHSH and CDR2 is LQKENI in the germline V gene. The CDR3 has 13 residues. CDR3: CASSPPNLVEQYF. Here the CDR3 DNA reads TGTGCCAGCTCACCCCCTAATTTAGTAGAGCAGTACTTC.

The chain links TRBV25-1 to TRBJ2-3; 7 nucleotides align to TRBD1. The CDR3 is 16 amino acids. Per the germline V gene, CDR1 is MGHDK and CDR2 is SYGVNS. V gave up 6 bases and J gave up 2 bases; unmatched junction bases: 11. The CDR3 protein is CASSSKDRVNTDTQYF. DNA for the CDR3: TGTGCCAGCAGCTCGAAAGACAGGGTAAACACAGATACGCAGTATTTT.

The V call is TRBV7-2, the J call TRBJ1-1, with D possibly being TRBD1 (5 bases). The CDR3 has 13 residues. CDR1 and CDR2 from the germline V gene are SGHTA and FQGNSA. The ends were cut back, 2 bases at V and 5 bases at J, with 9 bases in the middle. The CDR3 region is CASSLQGVTEAFF. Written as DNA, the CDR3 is TGTGCCAGCAGCTTACAGGGTGTGACTGAAGCTTTCTTT.

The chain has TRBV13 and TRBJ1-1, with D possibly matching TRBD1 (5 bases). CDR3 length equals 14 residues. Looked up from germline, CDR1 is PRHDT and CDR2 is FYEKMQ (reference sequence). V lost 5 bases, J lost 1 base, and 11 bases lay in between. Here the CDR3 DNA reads TGTGCCAGCAGCCTCATGGGGGGGAACACTGAAGCTTTCTTT. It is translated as CASSLMGGNTEAFF.